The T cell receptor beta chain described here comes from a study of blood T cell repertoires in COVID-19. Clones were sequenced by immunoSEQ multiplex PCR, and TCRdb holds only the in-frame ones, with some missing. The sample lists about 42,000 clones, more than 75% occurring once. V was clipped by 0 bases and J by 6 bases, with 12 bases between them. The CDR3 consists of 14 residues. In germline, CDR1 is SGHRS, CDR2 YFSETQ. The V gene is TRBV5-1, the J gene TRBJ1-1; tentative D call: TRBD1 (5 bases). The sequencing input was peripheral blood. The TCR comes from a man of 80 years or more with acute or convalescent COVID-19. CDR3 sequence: CASSLDVGGAEAFF. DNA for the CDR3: TGCGCCAGCAGCTTGGATGTAGGAGGGGCTGAAGCTTTCTTT.